Following are 5 T cell receptor beta chains from one sample sequenced in a study of siplizumab effects on memory and regulatory T cells. Using immunoSEQ multiplex PCR, the repertoire was profiled, and TCRdb retains in-frame clones only, with some absent. Of about 64,000 clones in the sample, approximately 97% were seen once. Material for sequencing was naive CD8+ T cells sorted from blood. The receptors originated from a human donor in good health.

The chain has TRBV30 and TRBJ1-2, with 12 bases matching TRBD1. The CDR3 contains 17 residues. V was pared by 3 bases and J by 8 bases, with 16 bases of the junction left unmatched. Germline V CDR1 and CDR2: GTSNPN, SVGIG (reference sequence). CDR3 DNA sequence: TGTGCCTGGAGGTACGGGGACAGGGGGCCCCTTTTCGGAGGCTACACCTTC. Encoded protein: CAWRYGDRGPLFGGYTF.

The sample holds a few counts of this clone. The V call is TRBV19, the J call TRBJ1-1, with TRBD1 matching 7 bases. Trimming removed 3 bases from V and 5 bases from J; junction bases left unmatched: 6. The CDR3 has 14 residues. Germline V CDR1 and CDR2: LNHDA, SQIVND (reference sequence). The CDR3 loop reads CASSIPTGTTEAFF. DNA of the CDR3: TGTGCCAGTAGTATCCCGACAGGGACAACTGAAGCTTTCTTT.

This clone appeared once. This CDR3 is CATSSRDGSTDTQYF. The DNA of the CDR3 is TGTGCCACCAGCTCCCGGGACGGCAGCACAGATACGCAGTATTTT. The chain carries TRBV15 and TRBJ2-3; D could derive from TRBD1 or TRBD2 (5 bases each). V lost 5 bases and J lost 0, with 12 bases in between. This CDR3 is 15 amino acids long. Germline values: CDR1 LNHNV, CDR2 YYDKDF (reference sequence).

The chain couples TRBV19 to TRBJ2-1; a possible D gene is TRBD1 (6 bases). The CDR3 contains 14 residues. The V gene's germline CDR1 is LNHDA and CDR2 SQIVND (reference sequence). Trimming removed 2 bases from V and 9 bases from J, with 14 bases in between. The CDR3 loop reads CASSITSWGREQFF. In DNA, the CDR3 is TGTGCCAGTAGTATAACTTCCTGGGGGCGTGAGCAGTTCTTC.

The chain recombines TRBV27 with TRBJ1-5; no reliable D call. Germline CDR1 is MNHEY and CDR2 is SMNVEV (reference sequence). V lost 6 bases to trimming and J lost 2 bases, with 8 bases between them. The CDR3 runs to 13 residues. The CDR3 DNA reads TGTGCCAGCAGGCCTGTTGGCAATCAGCCCCAGCATTTT. Protein: CASRPVGNQPQHF.